These T cell receptor beta chains were read from a single sample in a study of blood T cell repertoires in COVID-19. The table came from immunoSEQ multiplex PCR; TCRdb's copy has only in-frame clones and leaves some out. Among about 480,000 clones listed, roughly 89% were seen once. The specimen sequenced was peripheral blood. The receptors here all came from a man aged 18 to 35 with COVID-19, enrolled during active disease. Both conserved end residues are part of each CDR3. Each record gives: J gene, D gene, clone size, V gene, CDR3 protein, CDR3 DNA. A D gene is named only where the DNA matches it firmly. Clone size is shown for a subset of rows, as once, few, many or a class of expanded clone.

J gene: TRBJ2-7; D gene: TRBD1; clone size: once; V gene: TRBV5-8; CDR3 protein: CASSPTDRGLTYEQYF; CDR3 DNA: TGTGCCAGCAGCCCCACGGACAGGGGATTAACCTACGAGCAGTACTTC
J gene: TRBJ1-3; D gene: TRBD1; clone size: NA; V gene: TRBV3-1/TRBV3-2; CDR3 protein: CASSPGGTGNTIYF; CDR3 DNA: TGTGCCAGCAGCCCAGGGGGAACTGGAAACACCATATATTTT
J gene: TRBJ1-2; D gene: NA; clone size: NA; V gene: TRBV25-1; CDR3 protein: CASSERGFAYGYTF; CDR3 DNA: TGTGCCAGCAGTGAACGGGGTTTCGCCTATGGCTACACCTTC
J gene: TRBJ1-2; D gene: NA; clone size: NA; V gene: TRBV20-1; CDR3 protein: CSASIGGDSYGYTF; CDR3 DNA: TGCAGTGCTAGTATAGGGGGGGACTCCTATGGCTACACCTTC
J gene: TRBJ2-5; D gene: TRBD2; clone size: NA; V gene: TRBV24-1; CDR3 protein: CATQAGALETQYF; CDR3 DNA: TGTGCCACACAAGCGGGAGCACTGGAGACCCAGTACTTC
J gene: TRBJ2-7; D gene: NA; clone size: NA; V gene: TRBV6-1; CDR3 protein: CASSEAGDNSYEQYF; CDR3 DNA: TGTGCCAGCAGTGAAGCAGGGGACAACTCCTACGAGCAGTACTTC
J gene: TRBJ2-1; D gene: NA; clone size: NA; V gene: TRBV6-5; CDR3 protein: CASSYAGGNEQFF; CDR3 DNA: TGTGCCAGCAGTTACGCCGGGGGCAATGAGCAGTTCTTC
J gene: TRBJ2-7; D gene: TRBD1; clone size: NA; V gene: TRBV7-9; CDR3 protein: CASTLGDSSYEQYF; CDR3 DNA: TGTGCCAGCACCTTGGGGGACAGTAGCTACGAGCAGTACTTC
J gene: TRBJ1-2; D gene: NA; clone size: NA; V gene: TRBV24-1; CDR3 protein: CATSDEADGYTF; CDR3 DNA: TGTGCCACCAGTGATGAGGCTGATGGCTACACCTTC
J gene: TRBJ2-7; D gene: NA; clone size: once; V gene: TRBV29-1; CDR3 protein: CSVVGVVEQYF; CDR3 DNA: TGCAGCGTTGTAGGGGTGGTCGAGCAGTACTTC
J gene: TRBJ1-3; D gene: NA; clone size: once; V gene: TRBV3-1/TRBV3-2; CDR3 protein: CASSVVLPGNTIYF; CDR3 DNA: TGTGCCAGCAGCGTAGTGTTGCCTGGAAACACCATATATTTT
J gene: TRBJ2-3; D gene: TRBD2; clone size: NA; V gene: TRBV5-1; CDR3 protein: CASSEASGSTDTQYF; CDR3 DNA: TGCGCCAGCAGTGAGGCTAGCGGCAGCACAGATACGCAGTATTTT
J gene: TRBJ2-1; D gene: TRBD2; clone size: once; V gene: TRBV5-5; CDR3 protein: CASSSLARGGLNEQFF; CDR3 DNA: TGTGCCAGCAGCTCGCTTGCACGGGGGGGCCTCAATGAGCAGTTCTTC
J gene: TRBJ1-1; D gene: NA; clone size: NA; V gene: TRBV5-1; CDR3 protein: CASSLLQEMNTEAFF; CDR3 DNA: TGCGCCAGCAGCCTCTTACAGGAAATGAACACTGAAGCTTTCTTT
J gene: TRBJ2-1; D gene: NA; clone size: once; V gene: TRBV3-1/TRBV3-2; CDR3 protein: CASSIKGAIYNEQFF; CDR3 DNA: TGTGCCAGCAGCATTAAGGGAGCAATCTACAATGAGCAGTTCTTC
J gene: TRBJ2-2; D gene: TRBD1; clone size: NA; V gene: TRBV19; CDR3 protein: CASSSTGGLNTGELFF; CDR3 DNA: TGTGCCAGTAGTTCCACAGGGGGGCTGAACACCGGGGAGCTGTTTTTT
J gene: TRBJ2-7; D gene: NA; clone size: few; V gene: TRBV12-3/TRBV12-4; CDR3 protein: CASTRYYEQYF; CDR3 DNA: TGTGCCAGCACCAGATACTACGAGCAGTACTTC
J gene: TRBJ1-2; D gene: NA; clone size: NA; V gene: TRBV28; CDR3 protein: CASSGERHGYTF; CDR3 DNA: TGTGCCAGCAGTGGCGAGCGCCATGGCTACACCTTC
J gene: TRBJ2-3; D gene: NA; clone size: NA; V gene: TRBV2; CDR3 protein: CASSPRYF; CDR3 DNA: TGTGCCAGCAGCCCTCGGTATTTT
J gene: TRBJ2-7; D gene: NA; clone size: NA; V gene: TRBV15; CDR3 protein: CATSPAYYEQYF; CDR3 DNA: TGTGCCACCAGCCCTGCCTACTACGAGCAGTACTTC
J gene: TRBJ2-3; D gene: NA; clone size: NA; V gene: TRBV7-9; CDR3 protein: CASSRLGRADTQYF; CDR3 DNA: TGTGCCAGCAGCCGACTAGGGCGGGCGGATACGCAGTATTTT
J gene: TRBJ2-6; D gene: TRBD1; clone size: NA; V gene: TRBV5-1; CDR3 protein: CASSLGRTGGGAFTGANVLTF; CDR3 DNA: TGCGCCAGCAGCTTGGGCCGAACAGGGGGCGGTGCCTTCACTGGGGCCAACGTCCTGACTTTC
J gene: TRBJ2-1; D gene: NA; clone size: NA; V gene: TRBV27; CDR3 protein: CASRFSGEGEQFF; CDR3 DNA: TGTGCCAGCAGATTTTCAGGGGAGGGTGAGCAGTTCTTC
J gene: TRBJ2-1; D gene: NA; clone size: once; V gene: TRBV30; CDR3 protein: CAWSVIGAERFF; CDR3 DNA: TGTGCCTGGAGTGTAATAGGGGCCGAGAGGTTCTTC
J gene: TRBJ1-1; D gene: NA; clone size: NA; V gene: TRBV6-5; CDR3 protein: CASRQGTNTEAFF; CDR3 DNA: TGTGCCAGCAGGCAGGGGACGAACACTGAAGCTTTCTTT